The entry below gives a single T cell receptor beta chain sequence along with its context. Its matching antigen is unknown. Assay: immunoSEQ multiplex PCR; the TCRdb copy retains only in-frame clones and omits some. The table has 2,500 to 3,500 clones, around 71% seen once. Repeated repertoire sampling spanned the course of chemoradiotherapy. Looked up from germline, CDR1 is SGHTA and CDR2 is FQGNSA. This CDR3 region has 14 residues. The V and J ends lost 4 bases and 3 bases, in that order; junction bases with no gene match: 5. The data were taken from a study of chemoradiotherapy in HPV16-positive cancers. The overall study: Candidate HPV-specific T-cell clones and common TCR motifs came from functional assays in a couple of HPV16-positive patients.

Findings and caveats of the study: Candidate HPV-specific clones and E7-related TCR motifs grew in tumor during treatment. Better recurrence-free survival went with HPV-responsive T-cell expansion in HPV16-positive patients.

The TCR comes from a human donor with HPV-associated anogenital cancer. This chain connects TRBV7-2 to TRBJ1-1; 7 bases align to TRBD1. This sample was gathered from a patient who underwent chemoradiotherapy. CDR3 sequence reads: CASSYDRAYTEAFF. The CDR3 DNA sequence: TGTGCCAGCAGCTACGACAGGGCATACACTGAAGCTTTCTTT.